Following are 3 T cell receptor beta chains from one sample sequenced in a study of blood T cell repertoires in COVID-19. Only in-frame clones appear in the TCRdb table, and some are missing; sequencing was by immunoSEQ multiplex PCR. The repertoire consists of approximately 75,000 clones, with 65% to 90% occurring once and the leading ten covering more than 20%. Source material: peripheral blood. Receptor source: a woman aged 45 to 65 with acute or convalescent COVID-19.

The chain recombines TRBV6-4 with TRBJ1-5; D is possibly TRBD1 (5 bases). Germline loops: CDR1 MRHNA, CDR2 SNTAGT. The CDR3 consists of 16 residues. V lost 11 bases, J lost 1 base, and 21 bases lay in between. DNA for the CDR3: TGTGCCGTCAATCACCTTTGGGGGGGGAGCAATCAGCCCCAGCATTTT. As protein: CAVNHLWGGSNQPQHF.

The chain carries TRBV7-2 and TRBJ1-2, with 8 nucleotides matching TRBD1. This CDR3 contains 13 residues. The V gene's germline CDR1 is SGHTA and CDR2 FQGNSA. Trimming cost V 5 bases and J 8 bases; bases outside gene matches: 7. The CDR3 nucleotides are TGTGCCAGCAGCCCCGGACAGGGTGGCGGCTACACCTTC. Translating it yields CASSPGQGGGYTF.

The chain uses TRBV20-1 and TRBJ2-7; the match to TRBD2 covers 14 bases. CDR3 size: 15 residues. Trimming cost V 3 bases and J 7 bases; bases outside gene matches: 8. Germline values: CDR1 DFQATT, CDR2 SNEGSKA (reference sequence). The DNA for the CDR3 is TGCAGTGCTAGTGGGGGACTAGCGGGAGTAAGAGAGCAGTACTTC. Its translation is CSASGGLAGVREQYF.